The 21 T cell receptor beta chains below were found in one sample sequenced in a study of shared clonotypes between healthy human individuals. The repertoire was sequenced with immunoSEQ multiplex PCR; TCRdb's copy has only in-frame clones and lacks some. Here the sample spans about 590,000 clones, 95% being singletons. Naive CD8 cells lacked CD45RO and underwent positive selection for CCR7, leaving out terminally differentiated effector memory CD45RA+ cells. Sequenced sample: naive CD8+ T cells sorted from blood. The receptors were gathered from a woman under 40 in good health.

This clone appeared a single time. The chain combines TRBV5-1 with TRBJ2-1; the match to TRBD1 covers 7 bases. Germline-derived CDR1 and CDR2 are SGHRS and YFSETQ. The CDR3 loop spans 17 amino acids. V gave up 3 bases and J gave up 7 bases; unmatched junction bases: 16. Here the CDR3 reads CASSWGYQTGFWNEQFF. CDR3 sequence (DNA): TGCGCCAGCAGCTGGGGGTACCAGACAGGGTTCTGGAATGAGCAGTTCTTC.

The chain is built from TRBV7-2 and TRBJ1-3; D possibly corresponds to TRBD1 (5 bases). The CDR3 is made up of 17 amino acids. V was clipped by 8 bases and J by 0 bases, with 20 bases between them. CDR1 is SGHTA, CDR2 FQGNSA, per germline. As DNA, the CDR3 is TGTGCCAGCCGTATGGGAAGTGGGGGGTTCTCTGGAAACACCATATATTTT. The encoded protein is CASRMGSGGFSGNTIYF.

This clone showed up just once. The rearrangement links TRBV1 to TRBJ2-7; the table's D call, TRBD2, was not checked against the DNA. TRBV1 is tagged as a pseudogene. CDR3 length equals 14 residues. CDR3 sequence reads: CTSSLTTLVPEQYF. CDR3 sequence (DNA): TGCACCAGCAGCCTAACCACACTAGTTCCCGAGCAGTACTTC.

V gene TRBV7-9 combines with J gene TRBJ1-2, with D possibly TRBD1 on 6 matching bases. Germline CDR1 reads SEHNR; CDR2 reads FQNEAQ (reference sequence). The V and J ends lost 6 bases and 2 bases respectively, with 10 bases between them. This CDR3 has 13 residues. As DNA, the CDR3 is TGTGCCAGCAGTGCCGACAGGAACTATGGCTACACCTTC. Translating it yields CASSADRNYGYTF.

This chain links TRBV4-1 with TRBJ2-2, with D possibly TRBD1 on 5 matching bases. CDR3 length: 16 residues. CDR1 MGHRA and CDR2 YSYEKL come from the germline V gene. With 0 bases removed from V and 5 bases from J, the gap between germline ends came to 13 bases. CDR3 in amino acids: CASSQDPGLGTGELFF. The DNA for the CDR3 is TGCGCCAGCAGCCAAGATCCAGGGCTAGGGACCGGGGAGCTGTTTTTT.

The rearrangement joins TRBV4-1 to TRBJ1-5; no clear D gene. Trimming shortened V by 5 bases and J by 5 bases, and 10 bases separated the two germline ends. Looked up from germline, CDR1 is MGHRA and CDR2 is YSYEKL. This CDR3 region has 13 residues. In DNA, the CDR3 is TGCGCCAGCAGCTTCCGTGTGGATCAGCCCCAGCATTTT. It codes for CASSFRVDQPQHF.

The chain combines TRBV7-2 with TRBJ2-1; TRBD2 matches 9 bases. CDR3 size: 16 residues. Germline lookup yields CDR1 SGHTA and CDR2 FQGNSA. V was pared by 4 bases and J by 6 bases, with 10 bases of the junction left unmatched. CDR3 nucleotide sequence: TGTGCCAGCAGCTCCCGGCTAGCGGGAATACGCAATGAGCAGTTCTTC. Residues: CASSSRLAGIRNEQFF.

This chain links TRBV9 with TRBJ2-7; no clear D gene. Looked up from germline, CDR1 is SGDLS and CDR2 is YYNGEE. The V gene lost 0 bases and the J gene lost 3 bases, with 7 bases spanning the gap. The length of the CDR3 is 13 residues. In DNA form, the CDR3 reads TGTGCCAGCAGCGTAGATCCGGACTACGAGCAGTACTTC. Translation: CASSVDPDYEQYF.

The rearrangement joins TRBV9 to TRBJ2-2; 12 bases map to TRBD2. Germline CDR1 SGDLS, CDR2 YYNGEE. The CDR3 sequence is 17 residues long. Trimming cost V 2 bases and J 7 bases; bases outside gene matches: 9. CDR3 nucleotides: TGTGCCAGCAGCGTGGGGCGGACTAGCGGGATTCTCGGGGAGCTGTTTTTT. It is translated as CASSVGRTSGILGELFF.

The rearrangement uses TRBV14 and TRBJ2-2; the D is unclear. Germline V gene lookup returns CDR1 SGHDN and CDR2 FVKESK. The length of the CDR3 is 13 residues. Trimming stripped 2 bases from V and 6 bases from J, with 7 bases between. The CDR3 nucleotides are TGTGCCAGCAGCCAATCTCAAGCCGGGGAGCTGTTTTTT. Protein sequence: CASSQSQAGELFF.

The V gene is TRBV15, the J gene TRBJ1-4; D is undetermined. V lost 1 base and J 1 base, leaving 13 bases between the germline ends. The CDR3 totals 17 residues. The germline V gene has CDR1 LNHNV and CDR2 YYDKDF (reference sequence). CDR3 DNA: TGTGCCACCAGCAGAGGCCACGGAGCCAAAACTAATGAAAAACTGTTTTTT. The encoded protein is CATSRGHGAKTNEKLFF.

The V and J genes are TRBV7-7 and TRBJ1-2; TRBD1 matches 8 bases. V lost 5 bases, J lost 6 bases, and 17 bases stayed unmatched. CDR1 is SSHAT, CDR2 FNYEAQ, per germline (reference sequence). The length of the CDR3 is 17 residues. CDR3 sequence reads: CASSPLPPATGEDGYTF. The CDR3 DNA is TGTGCCAGCAGCCCCCTGCCCCCCGCGACAGGGGAGGATGGCTACACCTTC.

The V call is TRBV6-5, the J call TRBJ2-5, with a weak D call TRBD1 (5 bases). This CDR3 is built from 13 residues. V lost 2 bases, J lost 5 bases, and 9 bases lay in between. The germline CDR1 and CDR2 sequences are MNHEY and SVGAGI. The CDR3 region has the DNA TGTGCCAGCAGTTACCCAGGGTCTGAGACCCAGTACTTC. Its translation: CASSYPGSETQYF.

The chain uses TRBV28 and TRBJ2-6; D unclear. CDR3 length equals 15 residues. The germline V gene has CDR1 MDHEN and CDR2 SYDVKM. The V end was cut by 7 bases, the J end by 4 bases, with 14 bases between. CDR3 sequence: CASIILGWGANVLTF. The CDR3, as DNA: TGTGCCAGCATCATCCTAGGGTGGGGGGCCAACGTCCTGACTTTC.

In nucleotides, the CDR3 is TGCGCCAGCAGTTTAGAGCCTCCTTACGAGCAGTACTTC. As protein: CASSLEPPYEQYF. This chain uses TRBV5-1 with TRBJ2-7, with D uncertain. The CDR3 covers 13 residues. Trimming stripped 5 bases from V and 4 bases from J, with 13 bases between. From germline, CDR1 is SGHRS and CDR2 YFSETQ.

V gene TRBV6-1 combines with J gene TRBJ2-7; a possible D gene is TRBD2 (5 bases). The V gene lost 4 bases and the J gene lost 0 bases, with 13 bases spanning the gap. CDR3 length: 15 residues. The germline V gene has CDR1 MNHNS and CDR2 SASEGT. CDR3 protein: CASSVPQGSSYEQYF. As DNA, the CDR3 is TGTGCCAGCAGTGTCCCGCAAGGGAGCTCCTACGAGCAGTACTTC.

The chain employs TRBV5-4 and TRBJ2-2; TRBD2 agrees at 9 bases. Per the germline V gene, CDR1 is SGHNT and CDR2 is YYREEE (reference sequence). V lost 0 bases, J lost 7 bases, and 13 bases stayed unmatched. The CDR3 has 18 amino acids. CDR3 DNA sequence: TGTGCCAGCAGCTTGGGGCCTAGCGGGACCCACGGGATCGGGGAGCTGTTTTTT. It yields the protein CASSLGPSGTHGIGELFF.

The CDR3 spells CASSPVQGDSPLHF. For the CDR3, the DNA is TGTGCCAGCAGCCCCGTACAGGGGGATTCACCCCTCCACTTT. This chain connects TRBV6-5 to TRBJ1-6, with 8 nucleotides matching TRBD1. There are 14 residues in the CDR3. Germline V gene sequence: CDR1 MNHEY, CDR2 SVGAGI. Trimming removed 6 bases from V and 8 bases from J; junction bases left unmatched: 6.

The CDR3 sequence is CATSREDSWRETYNEQFF. In nucleotides, the CDR3 is TGTGCCACCAGCAGAGAAGACTCTTGGCGGGAGACCTACAATGAGCAGTTCTTC. This chain connects TRBV15 to TRBJ2-1; TRBD2 matches 7 bases. The germline V gene has CDR1 LNHNV and CDR2 YYDKDF (reference sequence). The length of the CDR3 is 18 residues. J was trimmed by 2 bases and V by 0 bases; bases with no gene match: 10.

The sample holds one count of this clone. This chain connects TRBV4-1 to TRBJ1-5; D unclear. This CDR3 has 17 residues. Looked up from germline, CDR1 is MGHRA and CDR2 is YSYEKL. Trimming shortened V by 0 bases and J by 0 bases, and 12 bases separated the two germline ends. The CDR3 region is CASSQEGLRYSNQPQHF. CDR3 DNA: TGCGCCAGCAGCCAAGAAGGACTCAGATATAGCAATCAGCCCCAGCATTTT.

This rearrangement joins TRBV5-5 to TRBJ2-5, with D unclear. The CDR3 runs 12 residues. The germline V gene has CDR1 SGHKS and CDR2 YYEKEE (reference sequence). V lost 3 bases and J lost 2, with 5 bases in between. CDR3 in amino acids: CASSSQQETQYF. The DNA for the CDR3 is TGTGCCAGCAGCTCCCAGCAAGAGACCCAGTACTTC.